Listed below are T cell receptor beta chains from one sample, sequenced in a study of beta chain features in type 1 diabetes. Sequencing used immunoSEQ multiplex PCR; TCRdb keeps in-frame clones, though not all of them. The data contain roughly 290,000 clones, about 15% of them seen just once; the ten biggest clones take up 0.015% to 0.017%. Sequenced sample: naive CD4+ T cells from blood. The receptors derive from a man aged 18 to 30 with type 1 diabetes. The conserved cysteine and the conserved F or W are not part of the CDR3 here. D genes are given only for firm matches.

d_gene | v_gene | CDR3aa
TRBD2 | TRBV7-2 | ASSPRHSGGAWRSEQF
- | TRBV7-2 | ASSLSWGGDEQF
- | TRBV5-4 | ASSLDGTSPTQY
- | TRBV7-9 | ASSPGFSGANVLT
- | TRBV11-2 | ASRTTNYPYEQY
TRBD1 | TRBV5-4 | ASSLTGDSPDTQY
- | TRBV6-1 | ASSVDDYPGEQF
TRBD1 | TRBV5-1 | ASALTGITGYT
TRBD1 | TRBV5-1 | ASSPGQAADTQY
TRBD1 | TRBV30 | AWIPWTGRGGGYT
- | TRBV28 | ASSLTAPDGRQY
- | TRBV10-3 | AISESGSEAF
TRBD1 | TRBV4-3 | ASSQGHRQGANEQY
- | TRBV21-1 | ASSKPIGAEGASRNQPQH
TRBD1 | TRBV2 | ASSDRTGNYGYT
- | TRBV6-1 | ASQGSSYNSPLH
TRBD1 | TRBV5-1 | ASSLGDRGSGTEAF
- | TRBV5-1 | ASSLVAGKKDEQF
TRBD2 | TRBV30 | AWSISGMAETQY
TRBD2 | TRBV10-3 | AISDSGGVGTQY
- | TRBV11-2 | ASSLGSFWAGYSNEQF
- | TRBV5-4 | ASSLTSAGRWETQY
- | TRBV10-3 | AIARRDTQY
- | TRBV7-7 | ASSLGTVRETQY
TRBD2 | TRBV5-1 | ASSLDGRDADTQY
- | TRBV28 | ASSLSIGGVGYT
- | TRBV12-5 | ASEPGQVNEQF
- | TRBV19 | AAGESYSNQPQH
- | TRBV5-6 | ASSLGTEYEQY
- | TRBV29-1 | SVAQGIETQY
- | TRBV5-4 | ASSLGGDTEAF
- | TRBV7-9 | ASSSGGTGTGTYEQY
TRBD1 | TRBV27 | ASSSRDRGPSEAF
TRBD1 | TRBV7-6 | ASSPTIRDSNEQF
TRBD2 | TRBV27 | ASSSRTSGRVDTQY
- | TRBV5-1 | ASSFQGSSEQY
TRBD1 | TRBV29-1 | SVEARGPAPNTQY
TRBD2 | TRBV7-2 | ASSSGTSGSREQY
- | TRBV7-6 | ASSLSPPVRGTEAF
TRBD2 | TRBV30 | AWRGSGRSGELF
- | TRBV7-9 | ASSLGPGQGGGYNEQF
- | TRBV5-4 | ASSLTGFWDEQY
TRBD2 | TRBV29-1 | SVVGRVFQETQY
- | TRBV30 | AWSVPGTIHREKLF
- | TRBV6-4 | ASRVGQSGKLF
TRBD2 | TRBV14 | ASSQGLAGSTDTQY